The rows below give T cell receptor beta chains drawn from one sample of a study of T cell responses to AZD1222 COVID-19 vaccine. TCRdb's table, derived via immunoSEQ multiplex PCR, lists solely in-frame clones and lacks some. This sample yields about 130,000 clones, of which roughly 88% are seen a single time; around 1.6% belongs to the top ten. Sequencing was performed on peripheral blood, taken on day 0 of AZD1222 vaccination. These receptors were taken from an adult in good health. Both conserved end residues are part of each CDR3. The D gene is left open where the match is weak. Expanded clones are given a class, and other clones once, few, many or no size at all.

clone size: .; D gene: .; V gene: TRBV2; J gene: TRBJ2-7; CDR3 protein: CASAHYEQYF
clone size: .; D gene: TRBD2; V gene: TRBV12-5; J gene: TRBJ2-5; CDR3 protein: CASDRYTGGLAGRETQYF
clone size: once; D gene: .; V gene: TRBV5-1; J gene: TRBJ1-3; CDR3 protein: CASSRQGNTIYF
clone size: once; D gene: .; V gene: TRBV7-8; J gene: TRBJ1-1; CDR3 protein: CASSRQGRGTTEAFF
clone size: .; D gene: .; V gene: TRBV6-5; J gene: TRBJ1-1; CDR3 protein: CASSEQTEAFF
clone size: few; D gene: TRBD1; V gene: TRBV9; J gene: TRBJ1-1; CDR3 protein: CASSSRKGGQGWTEAFF
clone size: .; D gene: TRBD1; V gene: TRBV5-1; J gene: TRBJ1-2; CDR3 protein: CASSLDGTGFYGYTF
clone size: .; D gene: TRBD1; V gene: TRBV7-3; J gene: TRBJ1-1; CDR3 protein: CASSLGQGEAFF
clone size: .; D gene: .; V gene: TRBV11-2; J gene: TRBJ2-2; CDR3 protein: CASSPQVNTGELFF
clone size: .; D gene: .; V gene: TRBV12-5; J gene: TRBJ1-3; CDR3 protein: CASGLVRLQGASSGNTIYF
clone size: .; D gene: .; V gene: TRBV18; J gene: TRBJ1-1; CDR3 protein: CASSGDKNTEAFF
clone size: .; D gene: .; V gene: TRBV5-1; J gene: TRBJ2-1; CDR3 protein: CASTPVGAGNEQFF
clone size: .; D gene: .; V gene: TRBV24-1; J gene: TRBJ1-5; CDR3 protein: CATSDPTKGNQPQHF
clone size: .; D gene: .; V gene: TRBV5-1; J gene: TRBJ1-1; CDR3 protein: CASSLANIGTTEAFF
clone size: .; D gene: .; V gene: TRBV5-8; J gene: TRBJ2-7; CDR3 protein: CASSLGPTYEQYF
clone size: once; D gene: .; V gene: TRBV6-6; J gene: TRBJ1-2; CDR3 protein: CASSRSGPTVAAIRF
clone size: .; D gene: .; V gene: TRBV4-1; J gene: TRBJ1-5; CDR3 protein: CASSQDTVTFGGQPQHF
clone size: .; D gene: .; V gene: TRBV13; J gene: TRBJ2-7; CDR3 protein: CASSLSGTSSYEQYF
clone size: .; D gene: TRBD1; V gene: TRBV19; J gene: TRBJ2-7; CDR3 protein: CASSIPGGSSYEQYF
clone size: .; D gene: .; V gene: TRBV11-3; J gene: TRBJ2-5; CDR3 protein: CASSPQGAGEETQYF
clone size: .; D gene: .; V gene: TRBV5-1; J gene: TRBJ2-1; CDR3 protein: CASSLKGLTYNEQFF
clone size: .; D gene: .; V gene: TRBV7-2; J gene: TRBJ1-3; CDR3 protein: CASSLRDNSGNTIYF
clone size: .; D gene: TRBD1; V gene: TRBV11-2; J gene: TRBJ1-5; CDR3 protein: CASSLGGQGSNQPQHF
clone size: .; D gene: .; V gene: TRBV3-1/TRBV3-2; J gene: TRBJ1-5; CDR3 protein: CASSQQDLPQHF
clone size: .; D gene: .; V gene: TRBV18; J gene: TRBJ2-7; CDR3 protein: CASSPIGTAGEQYF
clone size: once; D gene: .; V gene: TRBV7-2; J gene: TRBJ2-2; CDR3 protein: CASSLYRGNTGELFF
clone size: .; D gene: .; V gene: TRBV6-5; J gene: TRBJ2-3; CDR3 protein: CAARVGKLVDTQYF
clone size: .; D gene: .; V gene: TRBV29-1; J gene: TRBJ1-5; CDR3 protein: CSAREGLNQPQHF
clone size: .; D gene: .; V gene: TRBV12-3/TRBV12-4; J gene: TRBJ2-3; CDR3 protein: CASRRTDTQYF
clone size: .; D gene: TRBD1; V gene: TRBV4-1; J gene: TRBJ2-7; CDR3 protein: CASSQTGVPYEQYF
clone size: .; D gene: .; V gene: TRBV9; J gene: TRBJ2-7; CDR3 protein: CASSPDRTYEQYF
clone size: .; D gene: TRBD1; V gene: TRBV11-3; J gene: TRBJ1-2; CDR3 protein: CASSGQGIHGYTF
clone size: few; D gene: .; V gene: TRBV4-1; J gene: TRBJ1-1; CDR3 protein: CASSQGGSEAFF
clone size: .; D gene: .; V gene: TRBV11-3; J gene: TRBJ2-1; CDR3 protein: CASSQPWQGDNEQFF
clone size: .; D gene: TRBD1; V gene: TRBV5-5; J gene: TRBJ1-1; CDR3 protein: CASSFTYDRGAFF
clone size: few; D gene: .; V gene: TRBV7-9; J gene: TRBJ1-1; CDR3 protein: CASSLSAHAFFF
clone size: .; D gene: .; V gene: TRBV5-1; J gene: TRBJ2-3; CDR3 protein: CASSFQDTQYF
clone size: .; D gene: .; V gene: TRBV9; J gene: TRBJ1-4; CDR3 protein: CASSVEGFGGKKLFF
clone size: .; D gene: .; V gene: TRBV6-2/TRBV6-3; J gene: TRBJ2-7; CDR3 protein: CASSPRGEQYF
clone size: .; D gene: .; V gene: TRBV11-3; J gene: TRBJ1-1; CDR3 protein: CASSLETEAFF
clone size: .; D gene: .; V gene: TRBV11-3; J gene: TRBJ2-1; CDR3 protein: CASSSYRVRYNEQFF
clone size: .; D gene: .; V gene: TRBV27; J gene: TRBJ2-2; CDR3 protein: CASGDSGLGGELFF
clone size: .; D gene: .; V gene: TRBV19; J gene: TRBJ1-2; CDR3 protein: CASSMGRAGYTF
clone size: few; D gene: .; V gene: TRBV5-6; J gene: TRBJ1-2; CDR3 protein: CASSTQGALVGYTF
clone size: .; D gene: TRBD2; V gene: TRBV6-1; J gene: TRBJ2-1; CDR3 protein: CASSEIQGTSGSNEQFF
clone size: .; D gene: TRBD1; V gene: TRBV27; J gene: TRBJ1-5; CDR3 protein: CASSLKGAFQPQHF
clone size: .; D gene: TRBD1; V gene: TRBV24-1; J gene: TRBJ1-2; CDR3 protein: CATSDSPQGAYGYTF
clone size: .; D gene: .; V gene: TRBV11-2; J gene: TRBJ2-7; CDR3 protein: CASSSTRRRNEQYF
clone size: .; D gene: TRBD1; V gene: TRBV4-2; J gene: TRBJ2-3; CDR3 protein: CASSLRGQGQLPDTQYF